This T cell receptor beta chain originates from a study of cytomegalovirus exposure and HLA in healthy donors. Per the germline V gene, CDR1 is SGHNT and CDR2 is YYREEE (reference sequence). CDR3 size: 13 residues. The ends were cut back, 0 bases at V and 4 bases at J, with 5 bases in the middle. Researchers ran the PCR with 60 Vbeta and 13 Jbeta primers. TCRdb's table, derived via immunoSEQ multiplex PCR, lists solely in-frame clones and lacks some. The data hold under 90,000 clones, with 77% observed a single time. Points on this clone: Its specificity is not known.

Study conclusions and caveats: Researchers reportedly found TCR beta sequences accurately predicted most subjects' HLA-A and HLA-B alleles.

Sequencing was carried out using PBMCs. The TCR sequence derives from a man in his fifties in good health and CMV-seropositive. The chain carries TRBV5-4 and TRBJ1-5; no reliable D call. CDR3: CASSLDKNQPQHF. CDR3 nucleotide sequence: TGTGCCAGCAGCTTGGACAAGAATCAGCCCCAGCATTTT.